Listed below are T cell receptor beta chains from one sample, sequenced in a study of cytomegalovirus exposure and HLA in healthy donors. Here immunoSEQ multiplex PCR was the method, and the copy in TCRdb shows in-frame clones only, minus some. The table lists more than 95,000 clones, around 77% of them singletons, with 8.5% to 10% in the top ten. Sequenced input: PBMCs. These receptors all stem from a woman in her 40s in good health and CMV-seropositive. The CDR3 runs from the conserved cysteine through the conserved F or W. D genes are given only for firm matches. Clone size, where shown, is once, few, many, or a class for clones that have expanded.

DNA: TGTGCCAGCAGCGAGGGAGCCTACAATGAGCAGTTCTTC
CDR3: CASSEGAYNEQFF
D: -
length: 13
V: TRBV11-2
size: few
J: TRBJ2-1

DNA: TGTGCCAGCAGCTGGACACAGGGTTCTGGAAACACCATATATTTT
CDR3: CASSWTQGSGNTIYF
D: -
length: 15
V: TRBV7-9
size: -
J: TRBJ1-3

DNA: TGTGCCAGCAGGTCTAGCGGTTACTCCTACGAGCAGTACTTC
CDR3: CASRSSGYSYEQYF
D: TRBD2
length: 14
V: TRBV11-2
size: few
J: TRBJ2-7

DNA: TGTGCCAGCACCCCCAGGCTAGCGGGAGGCAATGAGCAGTTCTTC
CDR3: CASTPRLAGGNEQFF
D: TRBD2
length: 15
V: TRBV28
size: -
J: TRBJ2-1

DNA: TGTGCCAGCAGTTCCCAACTCATAGTGGACACTGAAGCTTTCTTT
CDR3: CASSSQLIVDTEAFF
D: -
length: 15
V: TRBV7-9
size: -
J: TRBJ1-1

DNA: TGTGCCACCAGCAGAGCGAGAATGCCACGGACAGGGGCCTACGAGCAGTACTTC
CDR3: CATSRARMPRTGAYEQYF
D: TRBD1
length: 18
V: TRBV15
size: -
J: TRBJ2-7

DNA: TGTGCCATCTTATCTCGGTTCACCGGGGAGCTGTTTTTT
CDR3: CAILSRFTGELFF
D: -
length: 13
V: TRBV2
size: few
J: TRBJ2-2

DNA: TGTGCCAGCAGCTTATCTACTAGCATGCCTACCTACAATGAGCAGTTCTTC
CDR3: CASSLSTSMPTYNEQFF
D: -
length: 17
V: TRBV7-9
size: -
J: TRBJ2-1

DNA: TGTGCCAGCAGGCCCCCTCTAGCGGGAGGTGGGGATACGCAGTATTTT
CDR3: CASRPPLAGGGDTQYF
D: TRBD2
length: 16
V: TRBV27
size: -
J: TRBJ2-3

DNA: TGTGCCACCAGCAGGGGACTAGCGGGAACTGGGGCCAACGTCCTGACTTTC
CDR3: CATSRGLAGTGANVLTF
D: TRBD2
length: 17
V: TRBV15
size: -
J: TRBJ2-6

DNA: TGTGCCAGCAGCACATCCTCGACTCCTCCGATGAGAGATACGCAGTATTTT
CDR3: CASSTSSTPPMRDTQYF
D: -
length: 17
V: TRBV9
size: -
J: TRBJ2-3

DNA: TGCGCCAGCAGCCAAGTGAACAGGTCCCCTATGGTTCTGTACTTC
CDR3: CASSQVNRSPMVLYF
D: -
length: 15
V: TRBV4-1
size: -
J: TRBJ2-7

DNA: TGTGCCAGCAGCTTGAGATTCAGGGGGCAAGGCTACACCTTC
CDR3: CASSLRFRGQGYTF
D: TRBD1
length: 14
V: TRBV5-5
size: few
J: TRBJ1-2

DNA: TGTGCCAGCAGCTTATCCCCCTGGACTAGCGGGGAATCGAGGGAGCAGTACTTC
CDR3: CASSLSPWTSGESREQYF
D: TRBD2
length: 18
V: TRBV11-2
size: -
J: TRBJ2-7

DNA: TGCAGCGTCGGCGGGAGGGGGAGCACAGATACGCAGTATTTT
CDR3: CSVGGRGSTDTQYF
D: TRBD2
length: 14
V: TRBV29-1
size: -
J: TRBJ2-3

DNA: TGTGCCAGCAGACCACCTAGTTCGACAGGGGGCACTGAAGCTTTCTTT
CDR3: CASRPPSSTGGTEAFF
D: TRBD1
length: 16
V: TRBV7-9
size: -
J: TRBJ1-1

DNA: TGTGCCAGCAGCGTAGCGATGAAGGGGGATAGAACTTACGAGCAGTACTTC
CDR3: CASSVAMKGDRTYEQYF
D: -
length: 17
V: TRBV9
size: -
J: TRBJ2-7

DNA: TGTGCCAGCAGCGTCGGGACAGATGACTATGGCTACACCTTC
CDR3: CASSVGTDDYGYTF
D: TRBD1
length: 14
V: TRBV13
size: few
J: TRBJ1-2

DNA: TGCGCCAGCAGCTTAGACGTACGGAGTAGGTCCTACAATGAGCAGTTCTTC
CDR3: CASSLDVRSRSYNEQFF
D: -
length: 17
V: TRBV5-1
size: -
J: TRBJ2-1

DNA: TGTGCCAGCAGTTTACTCGCGGGGGGGCCCGGGAATGAGCAGTTCTTC
CDR3: CASSLLAGGPGNEQFF
D: TRBD2
length: 16
V: TRBV28
size: -
J: TRBJ2-1

DNA: TGTGCCAGCAGGCCGACAGGTCATGAAAAACTGTTTTTT
CDR3: CASRPTGHEKLFF
D: -
length: 13
V: TRBV7-9
size: -
J: TRBJ1-4

DNA: TGTGCCAGCAGCTTGGGACCCGGGACAGGGAACATTCAGTACTTC
CDR3: CASSLGPGTGNIQYF
D: TRBD1
length: 15
V: TRBV5-6
size: -
J: TRBJ2-4

DNA: TGCGCCAGCAGCCCCGGACCGGGACTAGCGGACACAGATACGCAGTATTTT
CDR3: CASSPGPGLADTDTQYF
D: TRBD2
length: 17
V: TRBV5-1
size: -
J: TRBJ2-3

DNA: TGCGCCAGCTCTTCTCCCGGGAGCAATGAGCAGTTCTTC
CDR3: CASSSPGSNEQFF
D: -
length: 13
V: TRBV5-1
size: few
J: TRBJ2-1

DNA: TGTGCCAGCAGCCTGCCGGGACAGGGGGCGGTAGGCTACACCTTC
CDR3: CASSLPGQGAVGYTF
D: TRBD1
length: 15
V: TRBV5-6
size: -
J: TRBJ1-2

DNA: TGTGCCAGTAGTATTCCGGGTACGAGCCAGCCCCAGCATTTT
CDR3: CASSIPGTSQPQHF
D: -
length: 14
V: TRBV19
size: -
J: TRBJ1-5